Ten or more counts support the clone carrying this T cell receptor (beta chain). TCRdb independently ran MiXCR on the 5' RACE reads; one entry per CDR3 protein. This sample has around 1.7 million distinct CDR3 sequences, with more than 30% found just once. This record comes from a study of identical twins. With 10 bases removed from V and 0 bases from J, the gap between germline ends came to 10 bases. This CDR3 spans 13 amino acids. Germline V CDR1 and CDR2: SGHAT, FQNNGV. Sequenced input: cord blood. The receptor comes from a newborn girl in good health. J is TRBJ2-1 and V is TRBV11-2; no firm D call. CDR3 sequence (DNA): TGTGCCATCCTTGGCGGCTCCTACAATGAGCAGTTCTTC. It encodes CAILGGSYNEQFF.